These 18 T cell receptor beta chains originate from one sample sequenced in a study of radiotherapy plus CTLA-4 blockade in lung cancer. Method: immunoSEQ multiplex PCR; TCRdb's copy keeps in-frame clones and lacks some. The sample includes approximately 80,000 clones, 84% seen only once; the top ten take about 0.79%. The sample consisted of peripheral blood, taken from a patient treated with radiotherapy plus ipilimumab. The receptors stem from a human donor with non-small cell lung cancer who had stable disease on radiotherapy plus ipilimumab.

The chain combines TRBV5-1 with TRBJ2-1; 8 bases are a match to TRBD1. Per the germline V gene, CDR1 is SGHRS and CDR2 is YFSETQ. V lost 4 bases and J lost 0; bases outside the gene matches: 3. This CDR3 comprises 15 residues. The CDR3 coding sequence is TGCGCCAGCAGCCCCGGACAGGGCTCCTACAATGAGCAGTTCTTC. Amino acid sequence: CASSPGQGSYNEQFF.

This clone was seen just once. V usage is TRBV2 and J usage is TRBJ1-3, with D unresolved. V was cut by 6 bases and J by 1 base, with 13 bases left in between. The CDR3 is 15 residues long. From germline, CDR1 is SNHLY and CDR2 FYNNEI. CDR3: CASRERAGSGNTIYF. The CDR3 region has the DNA TGTGCCAGCAGGGAAAGAGCAGGATCTGGAAACACCATATATTTT.

This rearrangement joins TRBV2 to TRBJ2-3, with TRBD2 identical over 9 bases. Germline V lookup: CDR1 SNHLY, CDR2 FYNNEI. Unmatched junction bases numbered 8, after V lost 3 bases and J lost 7 bases. The CDR3 has 15 amino acids. CDR3 protein: CASSELAGEANTQYF. The CDR3 DNA sequence: TGTGCCAGCAGTGAGTTAGCGGGAGAGGCGAATACGCAGTATTTT. Full variable domain (remainder filled in from reference TRBV2 and TRBJ2-3): EPEVTQTPSHQVTQMGQEVILRCVPISNHLYFYWYRQILGQKVEFLVSFYNNEISEKSEIFDDQFSVERPDGSNFTLKIRSTKLEDSAMYFCASSELAGEANTQYFGPGTRLTVL.

The chain links TRBV12-1 to TRBJ2-2. TRBV12-1 is a pseudogene segment. There are 14 residues in the CDR3. The CDR3 protein is CASAPGGKTGELFF. The CDR3 DNA sequence: TGTGCCAGCGCCCCAGGTGGGAAAACCGGGGAGCTGTTTTTT.

The chain is built from TRBV21-1 and TRBJ2-1. TRBV21-1 is a pseudogene. The CDR3 contains 12 residues. The CDR3 DNA follows: TGTGCCAGCAGCAAAGCCCCGTGGGAGCAGTTCTTC. It specifies CASSKAPWEQFF.

The rearrangement links TRBV6-5 to TRBJ2-7, with 7 bases fitting TRBD2. J was trimmed by 4 bases and V by 0 bases; bases with no gene match: 6. Germline CDR1 and CDR2: MNHEY and SVGAGI. The CDR3 consists of 15 residues. This CDR3 reads CASSYSSGLQYEQYF. The CDR3 bases are TGTGCCAGCAGTTACTCTAGCGGGCTCCAATACGAGCAGTACTTC.

The chain recombines TRBV27 with TRBJ1-6, with no clear D. Germline V gene data show CDR1 as MNHEY and CDR2 as SMNVEV (reference sequence). The CDR3 has 16 amino acids. V lost 0 bases to trimming and J lost 6 bases, with 12 bases between them. CDR3 bases: TGTGCCAGCAGTTTATCGGGCGGAGTCCCTAATTCACCCCTCCACTTT. Its translation: CASSLSGGVPNSPLHF.

The rearrangement uses TRBV5-1 and TRBJ1-6; no reliable D call. Deletions cut 0 bases from V and 9 bases from J, with 10 bases between. CDR3 length: 14 residues. Germline CDR1 SGHRS, CDR2 YFSETQ. DNA of the CDR3: TGCGCCAGCAGCTTGGACAGCCTGGGTTCACCCCTCCACTTT. Translating it yields CASSLDSLGSPLHF.

The genes are TRBV5-7 and TRBJ2-3; TRBD2 might be the D (6 bases). TRBV5-7 is recorded as an ORF, its role being uncertain. This CDR3 spans 14 amino acids. The V and J ends lost 4 bases and 1 base respectively, with 10 bases between them. The CDR3 loop reads CASSPPGGTDTQYF. CDR3 coding DNA: TGTGCCAGCAGCCCCCCGGGGGGCACAGATACGCAGTATTTT.

The CDR3 nucleotides read TGTGCCAGCAGCTCGTGGGGGGGGCTCTACGAGCAGTACTTC. Translated: CASSSWGGLYEQYF. V and J are TRBV7-8 and TRBJ2-7; the D gene is possibly TRBD2 (7 bases). Germline CDR1 is SGHVS and CDR2 is FQNEAQ. CDR3 size: 14 residues. V gave up 4 bases and J gave up 3 bases, with 13 bases separating them.

This chain links TRBV6-5 with TRBJ2-3, with unresolved D. Germline CDR1 and CDR2: MNHEY and SVGAGI. CDR3 size: 13 residues. With 2 bases removed from V and 4 bases from J, the gap between germline ends came to 7 bases. CDR3 in DNA: TGTGCCAGCAGTTACAGGGATTCAGATACGCAGTATTTT. It specifies CASSYRDSDTQYF.

This chain joins TRBV19 and TRBJ2-2; D gene ambiguous. Trimming left V 2 bases short and J 3 bases short, with 13 bases between. The CDR3 loop spans 16 amino acids. In germline, CDR1 is LNHDA, CDR2 SQIVND (reference sequence). The CDR3 bases are TGTGCCAGTAGTATATTTGGCGTGTCATACACCGGGGAGCTGTTTTTT. Encoded protein: CASSIFGVSYTGELFF.

This clone appeared a few times. The V and J genes are TRBV11-3 and TRBJ2-3; 14 bases are shared with TRBD2. The CDR3 sequence is 17 residues long. In germline, CDR1 is SGHNT, CDR2 YENEEA. The V segment lost 5 bases and the J segment 4 bases; nucleotides outside the gene matches: 8. The CDR3 nucleotides read TGTGCCAGCAGCCTCGGGACTAGCGGGAGTTCAGCAGATACGCAGTATTTT. Its translation: CASSLGTSGSSADTQYF.

V is TRBV5-4 and J is TRBJ1-2; D might be TRBD1 (6 bases). CDR3 length equals 15 residues. Looked up from germline, CDR1 is SGHNT and CDR2 is YYREEE (reference sequence). V was cut by 4 bases and J by 6 bases, with 19 bases left in between. The CDR3 nucleotides are TGTGCCAGCAGCCGGGGGGGCGCCACGTTAGATGGCTACACCTTC. Protein sequence: CASSRGGATLDGYTF. Looking up the rest from reference TRBV5-4 and TRBJ1-2 gives the full variable domain: ETGVTQSPTHLIKTRGQQVTLRCSSQSGHNTVSWYQQALGQGPQFIFQYYREEENGRGNFPPRFSGLQFPNYSSELNVNALELDDSALYLCASSRGGATLDGYTFGSGTRLTVV.

This chain connects TRBV2 to TRBJ2-1, with D uncertain. The CDR3 has 13 residues. Germline CDR1 is SNHLY and CDR2 is FYNNEI. V was cut by 1 base and J by 8 bases, with 9 bases left in between. The CDR3 nucleotides read TGTGCCAGCAGTGAAGGGTGGGGTTATGAGCAGTTCTTC. Translation gives CASSEGWGYEQFF.

This clone has only a few counts. This CDR3 is CASSVESSGGLRTGELFF. CDR3 sequence (DNA): TGTGCCAGCAGCGTAGAGAGTAGCGGGGGGCTGAGGACCGGGGAGCTGTTTTTT. The chain uses TRBV9 and TRBJ2-2; 10 bases are a match to TRBD2. V shed 0 bases and J 5 bases; nucleotides not matched to a gene: 10. Germline values: CDR1 SGDLS, CDR2 YYNGEE. The CDR3 runs to 18 residues.

The gene calls are TRBV7-9 and TRBJ1-4, with a tentative D call TRBD1 (6 bases). This CDR3 comprises 15 residues. V gave up 5 bases and J gave up 0 bases, with 10 bases separating them. From germline, CDR1 is SEHNR and CDR2 FQNEAQ (reference sequence). CDR3 in amino acids: CASSRGGPTNEKLFF. CDR3 sequence (DNA): TGTGCCAGCAGCCGAGGGGGTCCAACTAATGAAAAACTGTTTTTT.

This chain links TRBV7-3 with TRBJ1-1; TRBD1 is a possible D gene (6 bases). Germline V CDR1 and CDR2: SGHTA, FQGTGA. The CDR3 totals 17 residues. V was clipped by 2 bases and J by 0 bases, with 16 bases between them. The CDR3 DNA reads as TGTGCCAGCAGCTTAGAATTAGAGGACAGACTGAACACTGAAGCTTTCTTT. Amino acid sequence: CASSLELEDRLNTEAFF. Full variable domain (missing parts from reference TRBV7-3 and TRBJ1-1): GAGVSQTPSNKVTEKGKYVELRCDPISGHTALYWYRQSLGQGPEFLIYFQGTGAADDSGLPNDRFFAVRPEGSVSTLKIQRTERGDSAVYLCASSLELEDRLNTEAFFGQGTRLTVV.